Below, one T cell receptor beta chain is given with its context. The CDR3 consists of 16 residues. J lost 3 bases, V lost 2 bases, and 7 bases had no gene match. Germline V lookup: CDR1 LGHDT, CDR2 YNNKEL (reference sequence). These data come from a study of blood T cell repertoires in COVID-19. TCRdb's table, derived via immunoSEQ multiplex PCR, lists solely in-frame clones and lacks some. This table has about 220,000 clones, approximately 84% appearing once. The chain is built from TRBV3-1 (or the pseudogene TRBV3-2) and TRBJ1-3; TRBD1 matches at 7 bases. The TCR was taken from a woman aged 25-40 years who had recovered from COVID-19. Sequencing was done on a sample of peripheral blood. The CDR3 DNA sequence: TGTGCCAGCAGCCAAAATGAGGGGGCAGATGGAAACACCATATATTTT. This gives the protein CASSQNEGADGNTIYF.